Sequencing of this T cell receptor beta chain was carried out in a study of OX40 agonist ivuxolimab in advanced cancers. The wider study: Patients were infused with ivuxolimab every 2 weeks at 0.01 to 10 mg/kg. Partial responses were observed in three patients, of whom one had hepatocellular carcinoma and two had cutaneous melanoma.

Comments on this clone: Its antigen remains unidentified. The identical CDR3 is also encoded by other nucleotide sequences in the sample.

Points from the study as a whole: The 0.1-3.0 mg/kg partial responders had among the lowest clonal expansion.

Drawing of blood for sampling happened at baseline, at cycle 4 day 1, and at cycle 7 day 1. Trimming removed 5 bases at V and 0 bases at J, with 8 bases between. Germline V gene lookup returns CDR1 SGHTA and CDR2 FQGTGA. The CDR3 is 14 amino acids. Here immunoSEQ multiplex PCR was the method, and the copy in TCRdb shows in-frame clones only, minus some. This sample has tens of thousands of clones, with around 80% found just once. The chain is built from TRBV7-3 and TRBJ2-1; no reliable D call. The starting material was CD4+ or CD8+ T cells sorted from blood, obtained in a trial of the OX40 agonist ivuxolimab. This receptor was obtained from an adult with an advanced solid tumor such as melanoma, head and neck, liver or kidney cancer. Written as DNA, the CDR3 is TGTGCCAGCAGCAGCAGTGTCTCCTACAATGAGCAGTTCTTC. Encoded protein: CASSSSVSYNEQFF.